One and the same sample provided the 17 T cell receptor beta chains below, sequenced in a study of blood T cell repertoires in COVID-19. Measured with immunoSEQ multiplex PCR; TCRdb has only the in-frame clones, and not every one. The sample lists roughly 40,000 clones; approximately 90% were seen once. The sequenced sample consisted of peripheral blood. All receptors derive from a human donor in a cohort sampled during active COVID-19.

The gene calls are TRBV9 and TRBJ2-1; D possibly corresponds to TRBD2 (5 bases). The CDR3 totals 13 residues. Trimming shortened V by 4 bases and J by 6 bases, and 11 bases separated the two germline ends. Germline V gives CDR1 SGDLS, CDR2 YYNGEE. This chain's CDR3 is CASSPTRGNEQFF. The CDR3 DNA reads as TGTGCCAGCAGCCCCACCCGGGGCAATGAGCAGTTCTTC.

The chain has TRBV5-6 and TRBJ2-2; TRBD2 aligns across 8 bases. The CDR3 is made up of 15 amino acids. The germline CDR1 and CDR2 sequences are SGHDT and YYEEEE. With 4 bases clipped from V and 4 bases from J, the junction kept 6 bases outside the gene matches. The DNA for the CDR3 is TGTGCCAGCAGCCGCGGACTAGCCGGCACCGGGGAGCTGTTTTTT. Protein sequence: CASSRGLAGTGELFF.

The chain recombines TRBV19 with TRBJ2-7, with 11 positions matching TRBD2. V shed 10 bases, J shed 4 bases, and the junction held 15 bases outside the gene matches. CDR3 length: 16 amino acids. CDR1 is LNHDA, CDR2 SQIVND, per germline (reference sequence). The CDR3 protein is CATPLQPGLAVYEQYF. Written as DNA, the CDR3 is TGTGCCACCCCACTTCAGCCGGGACTAGCGGTATACGAGCAGTACTTC.

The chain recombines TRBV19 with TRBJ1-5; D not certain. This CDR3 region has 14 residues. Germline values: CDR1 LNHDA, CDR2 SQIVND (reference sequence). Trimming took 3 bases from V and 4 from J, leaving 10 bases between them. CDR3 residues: CASSIRTGNQPQHF. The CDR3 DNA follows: TGTGCCAGTAGTATTAGGACGGGAAATCAGCCCCAGCATTTT. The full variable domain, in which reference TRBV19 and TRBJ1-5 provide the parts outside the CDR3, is DGGITQSPKYLFRKEGQNVTLSCEQNLNHDAMYWYRQDPGQGLRLIYYSQIVNDFQKGDIAEGYSVSREKKESFPLTVTSAQKNPTAFYLCASSIRTGNQPQHFGDGTRLSIL.

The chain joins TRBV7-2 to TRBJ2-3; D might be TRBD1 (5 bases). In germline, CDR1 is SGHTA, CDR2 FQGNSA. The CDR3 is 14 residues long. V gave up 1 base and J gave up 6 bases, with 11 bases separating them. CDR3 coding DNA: TGTGCCAGCAGCTTAGGGCCAGGGTTGGATACGCAGTATTTT. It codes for CASSLGPGLDTQYF.

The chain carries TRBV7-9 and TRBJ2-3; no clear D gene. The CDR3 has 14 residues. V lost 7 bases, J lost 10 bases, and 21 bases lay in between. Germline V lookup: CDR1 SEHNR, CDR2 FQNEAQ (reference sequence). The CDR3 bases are TGTGCCAGCAACCCCCCGGCCGCTAACGAGGCGCAGTATTTT. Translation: CASNPPAANEAQYF.

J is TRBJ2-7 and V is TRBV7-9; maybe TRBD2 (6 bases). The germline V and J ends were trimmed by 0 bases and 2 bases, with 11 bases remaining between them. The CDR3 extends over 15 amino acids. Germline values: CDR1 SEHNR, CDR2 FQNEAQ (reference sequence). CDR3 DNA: TGTGCCAGCAGCTTAGCGTCGACTAGACCCTACGAGCAGTACTTC. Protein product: CASSLASTRPYEQYF. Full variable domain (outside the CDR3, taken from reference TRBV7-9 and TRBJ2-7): DTGVSQNPRHKITKRGQNVTFRCDPISEHNRLYWYRQTLGQGPEFLTYFQNEAQLEKSRLLSDRFSAERPKGSFSTLEIQRTEQGDSAMYLCASSLASTRPYEQYFGPGTRLTVT.

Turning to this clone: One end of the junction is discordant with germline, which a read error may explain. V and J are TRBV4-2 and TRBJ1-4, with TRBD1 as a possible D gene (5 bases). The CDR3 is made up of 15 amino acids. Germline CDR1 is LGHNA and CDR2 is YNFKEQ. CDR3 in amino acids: CASSQGQGSNEKLFF. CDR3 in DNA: TGTGCCAGCAGCCAAGGGCAGGGCTCTAACGAAAAACTGTTTTTT.

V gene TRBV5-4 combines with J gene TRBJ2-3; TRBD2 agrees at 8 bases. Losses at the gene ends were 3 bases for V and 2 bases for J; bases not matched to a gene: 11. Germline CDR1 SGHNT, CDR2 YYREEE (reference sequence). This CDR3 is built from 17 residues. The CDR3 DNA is TGTGCCAGCAGCTCCCCAACCGCGGGGGGCGACACAGATACGCAGTATTTT. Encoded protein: CASSSPTAGGDTDTQYF.

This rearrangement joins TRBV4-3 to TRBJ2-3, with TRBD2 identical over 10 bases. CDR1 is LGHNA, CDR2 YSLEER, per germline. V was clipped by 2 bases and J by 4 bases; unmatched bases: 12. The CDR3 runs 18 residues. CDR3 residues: CASSQMAASGSLPDTQYF. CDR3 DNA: TGCGCCAGCAGCCAAATGGCGGCTAGCGGGAGTTTGCCAGATACGCAGTATTTT.

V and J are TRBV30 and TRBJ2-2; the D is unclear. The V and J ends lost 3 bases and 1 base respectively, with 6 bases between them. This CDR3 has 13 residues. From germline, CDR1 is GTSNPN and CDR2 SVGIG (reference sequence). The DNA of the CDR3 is TGTGCCTGGAGAAGAGGGAACACCGGGGAGCTGTTTTTT. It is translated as CAWRRGNTGELFF.

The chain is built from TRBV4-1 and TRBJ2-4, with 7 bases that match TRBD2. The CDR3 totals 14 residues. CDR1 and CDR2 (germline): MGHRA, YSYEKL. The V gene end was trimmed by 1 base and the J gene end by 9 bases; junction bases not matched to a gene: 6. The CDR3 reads CASSQVSGNGIQYF. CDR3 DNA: TGCGCCAGCAGCCAAGTCAGCGGGAATGGCATTCAGTACTTC.

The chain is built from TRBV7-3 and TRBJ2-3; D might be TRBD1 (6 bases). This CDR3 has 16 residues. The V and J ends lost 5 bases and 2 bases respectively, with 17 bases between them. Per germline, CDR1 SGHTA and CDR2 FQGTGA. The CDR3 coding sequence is TGTGCCAGCAGCCCTCGACAGGCGAAAAACACAGATACGCAGTATTTT. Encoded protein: CASSPRQAKNTDTQYF.

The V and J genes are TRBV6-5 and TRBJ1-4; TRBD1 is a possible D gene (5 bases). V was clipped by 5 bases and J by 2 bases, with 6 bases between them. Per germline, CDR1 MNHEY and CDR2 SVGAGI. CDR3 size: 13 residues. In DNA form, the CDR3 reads TGTGCCAGCAGTAGACAGACTAATGAAAAACTGTTTTTT. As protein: CASSRQTNEKLFF.

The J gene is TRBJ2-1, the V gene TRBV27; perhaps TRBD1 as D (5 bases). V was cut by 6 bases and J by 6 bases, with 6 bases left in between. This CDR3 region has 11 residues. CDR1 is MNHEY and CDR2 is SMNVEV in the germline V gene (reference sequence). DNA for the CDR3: TGTGCCAGCAGCAGGGTCAATGAGCAGTTCTTC. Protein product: CASSRVNEQFF.

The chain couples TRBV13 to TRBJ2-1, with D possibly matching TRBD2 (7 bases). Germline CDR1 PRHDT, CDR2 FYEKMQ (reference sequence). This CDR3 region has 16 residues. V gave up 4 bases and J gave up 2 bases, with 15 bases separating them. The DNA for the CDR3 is TGTGCCAGCAGCTCCTTAGGGGGGAGGGCCTACAATGAGCAGTTCTTC. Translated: CASSSLGGRAYNEQFF.

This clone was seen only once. The DNA for the CDR3 is TGTGCTAGTGGTTTGGCCCCAAAACAGAGCTCCTACAATGAGCAGTTCTTC. Translated, it gives CASGLAPKQSSYNEQFF. The V and J genes are TRBV12-5 and TRBJ2-1; the D is unclear. Germline V CDR1 and CDR2: LGHNT, FRNRAP. CDR3 length: 17 amino acids. Between the trimmed V and J ends, which lost 1 base and 0 bases, there was a span of 13 bases. Filled out from reference TRBV12-5 and TRBJ2-1, the complete variable domain reads DARVTQTPRHKVTEMGQEVTMRCQPILGHNTVFWYRQTMMQGLELLAYFRNRAPLDDSGMPKDRFSAEMPDATLATLKIQPSEPRDSAVYFCASGLAPKQSSYNEQFFGPGTRLTVL.